The rows below give T cell receptor beta chains drawn from one sample of a study of lymphopenia after photon versus proton radiotherapy. Generated by immunoSEQ multiplex PCR, the TCRdb table keeps only in-frame clones and is missing some. The sample has roughly 57,000 clones; about four fifths are singletons. Here the sequenced sample was peripheral blood, taken from a patient treated with photon-based radiotherapy. These receptors were obtained from a man aged 45-65 years with gastric cancer. The CDR3 runs from the conserved cysteine through the conserved F or W. Fields, in order: V gene, D gene, clone size, J gene, CDR3 protein, CDR3 DNA. D genes are given only for firm matches. Size is omitted from some rows. Given values are once, few, many or a class for expanded clones.

V gene: TRBV7-9
D gene: -
clone size: -
J gene: TRBJ2-7
CDR3 protein: CASSPTTAREQYF
CDR3 DNA: TGTGCCAGCAGCCCAACCACGGCCCGCGAGCAGTACTTC

V gene: TRBV7-6
D gene: TRBD1
clone size: -
J gene: TRBJ2-7
CDR3 protein: CASSPRVGTGVHEQYF
CDR3 DNA: TGTGCCAGCAGCCCCCGGGTGGGGACAGGGGTCCACGAGCAGTACTTC

V gene: TRBV9
D gene: TRBD1
clone size: -
J gene: TRBJ2-5
CDR3 protein: CASSVGWTGAQETQYF
CDR3 DNA: TGTGCCAGCAGCGTAGGATGGACAGGGGCCCAAGAGACCCAGTACTTC

V gene: TRBV30
D gene: -
clone size: -
J gene: TRBJ2-1
CDR3 protein: CAWSVEWRSSYNEQFF
CDR3 DNA: TGTGCCTGGAGTGTAGAGTGGAGGAGCTCCTACAATGAGCAGTTCTTC

V gene: TRBV6-4
D gene: TRBD1
clone size: -
J gene: TRBJ2-5
CDR3 protein: CASSKTGGVGTQYF
CDR3 DNA: TGTGCCAGCAGTAAGACAGGGGGCGTTGGGACCCAGTACTTC

V gene: TRBV5-1
D gene: -
clone size: -
J gene: TRBJ2-7
CDR3 protein: CASSLEGDYEQYF
CDR3 DNA: TGCGCCAGCAGCTTGGAGGGAGACTACGAGCAGTACTTC

V gene: TRBV7-3
D gene: -
clone size: -
J gene: TRBJ2-2
CDR3 protein: CASSKRTGTGELFF
CDR3 DNA: TGTGCCAGCAGCAAACGGACCGGCACCGGGGAGCTGTTTTTT

V gene: TRBV5-1
D gene: -
clone size: -
J gene: TRBJ2-7
CDR3 protein: CASSLDGYSYEQYF
CDR3 DNA: TGCGCCAGCAGCTTGGACGGGTACTCCTACGAGCAGTACTTC

V gene: TRBV25-1
D gene: -
clone size: -
J gene: TRBJ1-1
CDR3 protein: CASSDPDSQNTEAFF
CDR3 DNA: TGTGCCAGCAGTGACCCTGACAGCCAGAACACTGAAGCTTTCTTT

V gene: TRBV2
D gene: -
clone size: once
J gene: TRBJ1-1
CDR3 protein: CASSEVEHFNTEAFF
CDR3 DNA: TGTGCCAGCAGTGAGGTCGAACACTTCAACACTGAAGCTTTCTTT

V gene: TRBV2
D gene: -
clone size: -
J gene: TRBJ1-1
CDR3 protein: CASSEQGHTEAFF
CDR3 DNA: TGTGCCAGCAGTGAACAGGGGCACACTGAAGCTTTCTTT

V gene: TRBV7-9
D gene: TRBD1
clone size: -
J gene: TRBJ1-1
CDR3 protein: CASTGTGGGSYTEAFF
CDR3 DNA: TGTGCCAGCACCGGGACAGGGGGCGGTTCATACACTGAAGCTTTCTTT

V gene: TRBV27
D gene: TRBD1
clone size: -
J gene: TRBJ2-7
CDR3 protein: CASSPGQGHEQYF
CDR3 DNA: TGTGCCAGCAGTCCCGGACAGGGACACGAGCAGTACTTC

V gene: TRBV11-3
D gene: TRBD2
clone size: -
J gene: TRBJ2-2
CDR3 protein: CASSLEAPGRENTGELFF
CDR3 DNA: TGTGCCAGCAGCTTAGAGGCCCCTGGGAGGGAGAACACCGGGGAGCTGTTTTTT

V gene: TRBV10-3
D gene: -
clone size: -
J gene: TRBJ1-4
CDR3 protein: CAISELGTNEKLFF
CDR3 DNA: TGTGCCATCAGTGAGTTGGGGACTAATGAAAAACTGTTTTTT

V gene: TRBV15
D gene: -
clone size: -
J gene: TRBJ1-5
CDR3 protein: CATSRVDQPQHF
CDR3 DNA: TGTGCCACCAGCAGAGTCGATCAGCCCCAGCATTTT

V gene: TRBV21-1
D gene: -
clone size: -
J gene: TRBJ2-1
CDR3 protein: CASSKGGRGWVNNEQFF
CDR3 DNA: TGTGCCAGCAGCAAAGGGGGTCGGGGTTGGGTAAACAATGAGCAGTTCTTC

V gene: TRBV28
D gene: -
clone size: -
J gene: TRBJ2-1
CDR3 protein: CASSLGGSEQFF
CDR3 DNA: TGTGCCAGCAGTTTAGGGGGATCTGAGCAGTTCTTC

V gene: TRBV2
D gene: -
clone size: -
J gene: TRBJ1-5
CDR3 protein: CASSEARGAVQPQHF
CDR3 DNA: TGTGCCAGCAGTGAAGCTAGGGGGGCTGTTCAGCCCCAGCATTTT

V gene: TRBV5-1
D gene: TRBD2
clone size: -
J gene: TRBJ2-1
CDR3 protein: CASSLRSGTSGRISRDNEQFF
CDR3 DNA: TGCGCCAGCAGCTTGCGATCCGGGACTAGCGGGAGGATCTCCAGGGACAATGAGCAGTTCTTC

V gene: TRBV30
D gene: -
clone size: -
J gene: TRBJ2-1
CDR3 protein: CAWSVAASGSGQFF
CDR3 DNA: TGTGCCTGGAGTGTAGCGGCCTCTGGGAGTGGACAGTTCTTC

V gene: TRBV15
D gene: -
clone size: -
J gene: TRBJ2-5
CDR3 protein: CATSRVPQGRGETQYF
CDR3 DNA: TGTGCCACCAGCAGAGTTCCGCAGGGGAGGGGAGAGACCCAGTACTTC

V gene: TRBV6-5
D gene: -
clone size: once
J gene: TRBJ1-5
CDR3 protein: CASSLGHLNQPQHF
CDR3 DNA: TGTGCCAGCAGTTTGGGACACCTGAATCAGCCCCAGCATTTT

V gene: TRBV4-1
D gene: -
clone size: few
J gene: TRBJ2-7
CDR3 protein: CASSQDPSTAYEQYF
CDR3 DNA: TGCGCCAGCAGCCAAGATCCGTCGACCGCCTACGAGCAGTACTTC

V gene: TRBV6-5
D gene: TRBD2
clone size: -
J gene: TRBJ2-1
CDR3 protein: CASSSGGNEQFF
CDR3 DNA: TGTGCCAGCAGTAGCGGGGGAAATGAGCAGTTCTTC

V gene: TRBV4-1
D gene: -
clone size: -
J gene: TRBJ1-2
CDR3 protein: CASSPGPGENYYGYTF
CDR3 DNA: TGCGCCAGCAGCCCCGGTCCTGGGGAAAATTACTATGGCTACACCTTC

V gene: TRBV6-1
D gene: TRBD1
clone size: -
J gene: TRBJ2-3
CDR3 protein: CASSLGQGIDTQYF
CDR3 DNA: TGTGCCAGCAGCCTCGGACAGGGGATAGATACGCAGTATTTT

V gene: TRBV18
D gene: -
clone size: -
J gene: TRBJ2-5
CDR3 protein: CASSREPAETQYF
CDR3 DNA: TGTGCCAGCTCCCGGGAGCCAGCTGAGACCCAGTACTTC

V gene: TRBV9
D gene: TRBD2
clone size: -
J gene: TRBJ2-7
CDR3 protein: CASSVGGAGGIEEQYF
CDR3 DNA: TGTGCCAGCAGCGTAGGAGGAGCGGGAGGAATAGAGGAGCAGTACTTC

V gene: TRBV2
D gene: -
clone size: -
J gene: TRBJ2-5
CDR3 protein: CASSERREETQYF
CDR3 DNA: TGTGCCAGCAGTGAACGGAGGGAAGAGACCCAGTACTTC

V gene: TRBV18
D gene: -
clone size: -
J gene: TRBJ1-5
CDR3 protein: CASSPGPYSNQPQHF
CDR3 DNA: TGTGCCAGCTCACCAGGACCTTATAGCAATCAGCCCCAGCATTTT

V gene: TRBV4-1
D gene: TRBD1
clone size: -
J gene: TRBJ2-7
CDR3 protein: CASSQEQIGTGLTYEQYF
CDR3 DNA: TGCGCCAGCAGCCAAGAGCAAATTGGGACAGGACTAACCTACGAGCAGTACTTC

V gene: TRBV6-5
D gene: TRBD1
clone size: -
J gene: TRBJ2-7
CDR3 protein: CASSVGQGPYEQYF
CDR3 DNA: TGTGCCAGCAGCGTGGGACAGGGTCCATACGAGCAGTACTTC

V gene: TRBV18
D gene: TRBD1
clone size: -
J gene: TRBJ2-7
CDR3 protein: CASSPRQGTYEQYF
CDR3 DNA: TGTGCCAGCTCACCTAGACAGGGGACCTACGAGCAGTACTTC

V gene: TRBV6-4
D gene: -
clone size: -
J gene: TRBJ2-3
CDR3 protein: CASSDSGLTDTQYF
CDR3 DNA: TGTGCCAGCAGTGACTCAGGCCTCACAGATACGCAGTATTTT

V gene: TRBV7-2
D gene: TRBD1
clone size: -
J gene: TRBJ2-7
CDR3 protein: CASSFLDRAYEQYF
CDR3 DNA: TGTGCCAGCAGCTTCTTGGACAGGGCGTACGAGCAGTACTTC

V gene: TRBV19
D gene: TRBD2
clone size: -
J gene: TRBJ2-3
CDR3 protein: CASRRSGRALQGDTQYF
CDR3 DNA: TGTGCCAGTAGGAGAAGCGGGAGGGCCCTTCAAGGAGATACGCAGTATTTT

V gene: TRBV28
D gene: TRBD2
clone size: once
J gene: TRBJ2-7
CDR3 protein: CASSSELEISGRAQQYF
CDR3 DNA: TGTGCCAGCAGTTCAGAGTTGGAGATTAGCGGGAGGGCTCAGCAGTACTTC

V gene: TRBV4-1
D gene: -
clone size: few
J gene: TRBJ2-7
CDR3 protein: CASSQRPLYEQYF
CDR3 DNA: TGCGCCAGCAGCCAAAGACCACTCTACGAGCAGTACTTC